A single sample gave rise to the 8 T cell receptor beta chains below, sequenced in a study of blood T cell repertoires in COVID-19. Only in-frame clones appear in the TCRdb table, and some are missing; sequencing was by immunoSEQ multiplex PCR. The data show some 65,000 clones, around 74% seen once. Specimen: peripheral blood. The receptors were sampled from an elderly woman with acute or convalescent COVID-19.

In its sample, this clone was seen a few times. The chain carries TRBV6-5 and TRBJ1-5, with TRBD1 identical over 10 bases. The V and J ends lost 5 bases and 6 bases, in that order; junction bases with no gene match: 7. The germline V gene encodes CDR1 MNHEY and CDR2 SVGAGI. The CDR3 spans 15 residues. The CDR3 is CASSRTGGLGQPQHF. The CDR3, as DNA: TGTGCCAGCAGTCGGACAGGGGGTCTTGGTCAGCCCCAGCATTTT.

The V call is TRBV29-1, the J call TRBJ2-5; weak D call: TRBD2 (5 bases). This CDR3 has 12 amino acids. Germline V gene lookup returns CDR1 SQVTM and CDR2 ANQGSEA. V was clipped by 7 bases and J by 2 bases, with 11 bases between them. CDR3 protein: CSGRTSQETQYF. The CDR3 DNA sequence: TGCAGCGGACGGACTTCTCAAGAGACCCAGTACTTC.

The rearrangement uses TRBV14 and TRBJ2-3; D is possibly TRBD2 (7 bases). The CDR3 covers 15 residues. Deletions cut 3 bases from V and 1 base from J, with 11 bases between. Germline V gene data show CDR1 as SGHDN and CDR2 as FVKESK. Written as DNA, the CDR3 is TGTGCCAGCAGCCAGTTAGGGGGGGGCACAGATACGCAGTATTTT. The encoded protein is CASSQLGGGTDTQYF.

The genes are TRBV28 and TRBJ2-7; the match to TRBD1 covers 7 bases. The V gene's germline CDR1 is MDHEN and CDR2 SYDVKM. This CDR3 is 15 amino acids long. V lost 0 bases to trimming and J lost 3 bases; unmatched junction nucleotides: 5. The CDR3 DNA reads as TGTGCCAGCAGTTTATGGGGGACAGAGAACTACGAGCAGTACTTC. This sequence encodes CASSLWGTENYEQYF.

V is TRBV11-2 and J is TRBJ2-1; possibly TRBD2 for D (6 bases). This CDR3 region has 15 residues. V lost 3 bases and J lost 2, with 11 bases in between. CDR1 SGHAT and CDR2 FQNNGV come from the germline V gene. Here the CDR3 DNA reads TGTGCCAGCAGCTTGGATAGCGGAGCCTACAATGAGCAGTTCTTC. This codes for CASSLDSGAYNEQFF.

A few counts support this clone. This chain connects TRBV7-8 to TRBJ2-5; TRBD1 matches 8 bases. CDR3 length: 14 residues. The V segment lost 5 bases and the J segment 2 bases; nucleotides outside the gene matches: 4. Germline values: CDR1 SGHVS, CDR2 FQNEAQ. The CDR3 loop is CASSNDRGQETQYF. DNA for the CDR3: TGTGCCAGCAGCAATGACAGGGGACAAGAGACCCAGTACTTC.

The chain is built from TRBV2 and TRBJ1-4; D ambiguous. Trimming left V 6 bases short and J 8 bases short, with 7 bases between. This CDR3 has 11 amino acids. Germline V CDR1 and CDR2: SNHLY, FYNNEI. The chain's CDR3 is CASRTREKLFF. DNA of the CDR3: TGTGCCAGCAGAACCAGGGAAAAACTGTTTTTT.

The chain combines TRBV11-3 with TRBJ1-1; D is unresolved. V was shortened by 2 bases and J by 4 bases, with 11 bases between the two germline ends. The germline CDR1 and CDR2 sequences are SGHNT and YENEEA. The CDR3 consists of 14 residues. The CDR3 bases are TGTGCCAGCAGCTTAACATCGTCGGGCACTGAAGCTTTCTTT. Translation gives CASSLTSSGTEAFF.